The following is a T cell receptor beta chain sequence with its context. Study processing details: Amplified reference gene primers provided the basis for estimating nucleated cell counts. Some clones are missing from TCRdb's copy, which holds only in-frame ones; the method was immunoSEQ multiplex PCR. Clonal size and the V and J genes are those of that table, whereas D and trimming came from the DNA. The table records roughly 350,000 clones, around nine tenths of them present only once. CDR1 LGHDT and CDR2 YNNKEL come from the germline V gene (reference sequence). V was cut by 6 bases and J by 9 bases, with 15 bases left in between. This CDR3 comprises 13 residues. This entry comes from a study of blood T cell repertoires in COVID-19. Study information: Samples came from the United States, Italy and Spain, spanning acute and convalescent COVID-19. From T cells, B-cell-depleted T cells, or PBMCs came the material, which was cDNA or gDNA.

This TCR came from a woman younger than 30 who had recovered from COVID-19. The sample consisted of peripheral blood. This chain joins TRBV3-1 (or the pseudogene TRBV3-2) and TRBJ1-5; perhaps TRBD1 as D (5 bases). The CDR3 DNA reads TGTGCCAGCAGACATATGGCGGGGGGGCCCCAGCATTTT. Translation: CASRHMAGGPQHF.